This T cell receptor beta chain was observed in a study of blood T cell repertoires in COVID-19. The CDR3 spans 12 residues. The germline gives CDR1 MNHEY, CDR2 SVGEGT. V was pared by 6 bases and J by 10 bases, with 6 bases of the junction left unmatched. The data were produced by immunoSEQ multiplex PCR, yet TCRdb's version contains in-frame clones alone and is incomplete. The sample shows a few hundred thousand clones, roughly 90% of them seen only once. Sequencing used peripheral blood. The clonotype was recovered from a woman aged 60-75 years with acute or convalescent COVID-19. The chain links TRBV6-2 or TRBV6-3 to TRBJ2-1, with 7 bases lining up with TRBD1. CDR3 amino acids: CASSSQGREQFF. The CDR3 nucleotides read TGTGCCAGCAGCTCACAGGGGCGCGAGCAGTTCTTC.